Below are 29 T cell receptor beta chains sequenced from a single sample in a study of CD8+ T cells in alopecia areata. After isolation, RNA underwent reverse transcription to generate cDNA as the sequencing template. The method was immunoSEQ multiplex PCR; TCRdb's version includes in-frame clones alone and lacks a portion of them. The sample holds about 110,000 clones; less than 75% are singletons and the top ten take 10% to 15%. As to treatment: oral pan-JAK inhibitor, 5-10 mg twice daily. This sample comprised CD8+ T cells sorted from blood, obtained at week 24, from a patient treated with tofacitinib. The source is a human donor with alopecia areata.

The J gene is TRBJ1-1, the V gene TRBV6-5; D call uncertain. The CDR3 covers 14 residues. Trimming pared 2 bases from V and 4 bases from J, leaving 11 bases between. CDR1 is MNHEY, CDR2 SVGAGI, per germline. CDR3 DNA: TGTGCCAGCAGTTACGAGGGATTGGGCACTGAAGCTTTCTTT. Amino acids: CASSYEGLGTEAFF.

The chain couples TRBV5-1 to TRBJ2-1; D gene unclear. The V and J ends lost 0 bases and 5 bases respectively, with 3 bases between them. Germline V gene data show CDR1 as SGHRS and CDR2 as YFSETQ. This CDR3 contains 12 residues. CDR3 nucleotide sequence: TGCGCCAGCAGCTTGGCAGACAATGAGCAGTTCTTC. Its protein is CASSLADNEQFF.

The V call is TRBV10-3, the J call TRBJ1-1, with a tentative D call TRBD1 (6 bases). Germline assignment: CDR1 ENHRY and CDR2 SYGVKD. The CDR3 has 15 amino acids. V was cut by 2 bases and J by 5 bases, with 15 bases left in between. The CDR3 DNA is TGTGCCATCAGTGAGGAAGGTGGGAGGGGGACTGAAGCTTTCTTT. Encoded protein: CAISEEGGRGTEAFF.

This clone showed up just once. The gene calls are TRBV11-2 and TRBJ2-3; 13 bases align to TRBD2. This CDR3 spans 15 amino acids. V gave up 5 bases and J gave up 2 bases; unmatched junction bases: 1. Germline CDR1 reads SGHAT; CDR2 reads FQNNGV. CDR3 in DNA: TGTGCCAGCAGCGGACTAGCGGGGGCCACAGATACGCAGTATTTT. This encodes CASSGLAGATDTQYF.

The gene calls are TRBV9 and TRBJ2-3, with 9 bases aligning to TRBD2. Germline CDR1 and CDR2: SGDLS and YYNGEE. V lost 2 bases to trimming and J lost 7 bases; unmatched junction nucleotides: 2. The CDR3 loop spans 13 amino acids. CDR3 in amino acids: CASSVSSGNTQYF. CDR3 bases: TGTGCCAGCAGCGTCTCTAGCGGGAATACGCAGTATTTT.

This clone showed up just a few times. The rearrangement links TRBV29-1 to TRBJ1-1; a weak D match, TRBD1 (5 bases). Germline-derived CDR1 and CDR2 are SQVTM and ANQGSEA. Trimming stripped 8 bases from V and 1 base from J, with 8 bases between. The CDR3 has 11 amino acids. DNA for the CDR3: TGCAGCATCCAGGGGAACACTGAAGCTTTCTTT. Its translation is CSIQGNTEAFF.

This clone has just a few counts. The chain uses TRBV6-6 and TRBJ2-7; D uncertain. The germline V gene has CDR1 MNHNY and CDR2 SVGAGI (reference sequence). Trimming removed 0 bases at V and 3 bases at J, with 6 bases between. The CDR3 length is 13 residues. CDR3 DNA sequence: TGTGCCAGCAGTTACTCTGGCAACTACGAGCAGTACTTC. It yields the protein CASSYSGNYEQYF.

This clone was detected a few times. The chain is built from TRBV13 and TRBJ1-5; D unresolved. Germline-derived CDR1 and CDR2 are PRHDT and FYEKMQ (reference sequence). Trimming removed 0 bases at V and 0 bases at J, with 6 bases between. The CDR3 totals 15 residues. In nucleotides, the CDR3 is TGTGCCAGCAGCTTAGGCCCCAATAGCAATCAGCCCCAGCATTTT. It encodes CASSLGPNSNQPQHF.

The chain couples TRBV14 to TRBJ1-2; TRBD1 is a possible D gene (5 bases). Germline CDR1 SGHDN, CDR2 FVKESK. V lost 1 base, J lost 7 bases, and 10 bases lay in between. The CDR3 is 13 amino acids. The chain's CDR3 is CASSQAGLVGYTF. As DNA, the CDR3 is TGTGCCAGCAGCCAAGCAGGGCTGGTTGGCTACACCTTC.

This clone was seen just once. V is TRBV19 and J is TRBJ2-7; the D is unclear. The V and J ends lost 6 bases and 3 bases respectively, with 12 bases between them. Germline assignment: CDR1 LNHDA and CDR2 SQIVND (reference sequence). There are 13 residues in the CDR3. The CDR3 coding sequence is TGTGCCAGTAGCATGGGTGGCCGCTACGAGCAGTACTTC. As protein: CASSMGGRYEQYF. Drawing the rest from reference TRBV19 and TRBJ2-7, the complete variable domain is DGGITQSPKYLFRKEGQNVTLSCEQNLNHDAMYWYRQDPGQGLRLIYYSQIVNDFQKGDIAEGYSVSREKKESFPLTVTSAQKNPTAFYLCASSMGGRYEQYFGPGTRLTVT.

V usage is TRBV27 and J usage is TRBJ1-5, with TRBD1 as a possible D gene (6 bases). Germline lookup yields CDR1 MNHEY and CDR2 SMNVEV (reference sequence). The V and J ends lost 4 bases and 6 bases respectively, with 16 bases between them. The CDR3 spans 15 residues. The CDR3 DNA sequence: TGTGCCAGCAGTTCAGGGCCGACGACAGGTCAGCCCCAGCATTTT. It is translated as CASSSGPTTGQPQHF.

The chain has TRBV7-2 and TRBJ2-3; 12 bases align to TRBD2. Germline V gene lookup returns CDR1 SGHTA and CDR2 FQGNSA. The CDR3 contains 16 residues. Unmatched junction bases numbered 6, after V lost 5 bases and J lost 3 bases. As DNA, the CDR3 is TGTGCCAGCAGCGAAACTAGCGGGGGGCTGACAGATACGCAGTATTTT. Its translation is CASSETSGGLTDTQYF.

The CDR3 DNA reads TGCGCCAGCACTCCCAGGGATACCGGGGAGCTGTTTTTT. Protein: CASTPRDTGELFF. The genes are TRBV23-1 and TRBJ2-2; tentative D call: TRBD1 (5 bases). TRBV23-1 is flagged as an ORF with uncertain function. V gave up 7 bases and J gave up 5 bases, with 11 bases separating them. The CDR3 sequence is 13 residues long.

The V call is TRBV6-5, the J call TRBJ2-7; D is possibly TRBD1 (6 bases). The CDR3 spans 13 residues. V was shortened by 4 bases and J by 3 bases, with 10 bases between the two germline ends. CDR1 MNHEY and CDR2 SVGAGI come from the germline V gene. The CDR3 region has the DNA TGTGCCAGCAGTTCAACAGGGAACTACGAGCAGTACTTC. As protein: CASSSTGNYEQYF.

The chain couples TRBV16 to TRBJ2-7; D ambiguous. Trimming left V 4 bases short and J 0 bases short, with 13 bases between. Germline V CDR1 and CDR2: KGHSY, FQNENV. The CDR3 length is 15 residues. The CDR3 DNA is TGTGCCAGCAGCCTACGGACGGATCGCTCCTACGAGCAGTACTTC. Translated, it gives CASSLRTDRSYEQYF.

The gene calls are TRBV30 and TRBJ2-2; 8 bases agree with TRBD2. This CDR3 contains 17 residues. The germline CDR1 and CDR2 sequences are GTSNPN and SVGIG (reference sequence). V lost 4 bases and J lost 3; bases outside the gene matches: 13. CDR3 coding DNA: TGTGCCTGGACAACCGGGACTAGAGCCCCACACACCGGGGAGCTGTTTTTT. The encoded protein is CAWTTGTRAPHTGELFF. Filled out from reference TRBV30 and TRBJ2-2, the complete variable domain reads SQTIHQWPATLVQPVGSPLSLECTVEGTSNPNLYWYRQAAGRGLQLLFYSVGIGQISSEVPQNLSASRPQDRQFILSSKKLLLSDSGFYLCAWTTGTRAPHTGELFFGEGSRLTVL.

The table lists this clone with a few counts. This chain links TRBV30 with TRBJ2-3, with a possible D match to TRBD1 (6 bases). Germline V gene lookup returns CDR1 GTSNPN and CDR2 SVGIG (reference sequence). CDR3 length: 16 residues. With 1 base removed from V and 1 base from J, the gap between germline ends came to 15 bases. DNA for the CDR3: TGTGCCTGGAGTGGACAGGCCAAGGTGGGCACAGATACGCAGTATTTT. Its protein product is CAWSGQAKVGTDTQYF.

J is TRBJ2-2 and V is TRBV6-5; TRBD1 is a possible D gene (5 bases). The CDR3 is 14 amino acids. V gave up 0 bases and J gave up 6 bases, with 8 bases separating them. Germline-derived CDR1 and CDR2 are MNHEY and SVGAGI. The CDR3 DNA reads as TGTGCCAGCAGTTACTCGGGGCGTCCCGGGGAGCTGTTTTTT. Its protein product is CASSYSGRPGELFF.

The chain carries TRBV7-9 and TRBJ1-5, with D uncertain. Trimming took 5 bases from V and 5 from J, leaving 16 bases between them. This CDR3 contains 15 residues. CDR1 and CDR2 (germline): SEHNR, FQNEAQ (reference sequence). DNA of the CDR3: TGTGCCAGCAGCAATGACCGGGAGACCGATCAGCCCCAGCATTTT. This translates into CASSNDRETDQPQHF.

The chain is built from TRBV9 and TRBJ1-1, with 9 bases identical to TRBD1. This CDR3 has 14 amino acids. The V and J ends lost 3 bases and 3 bases, in that order; junction bases with no gene match: 3. Germline-derived CDR1 and CDR2 are SGDLS and YYNGEE. The CDR3 loop reads CASSGRTGDTEAFF. DNA of the CDR3: TGTGCCAGCAGCGGGAGGACAGGGGACACTGAAGCTTTCTTT.

This clone was observed a handful of times. This sequence joins TRBV10-3 and TRBJ2-5, with 7 bases that match TRBD2. Per germline, CDR1 ENHRY and CDR2 SYGVKD. This CDR3 has 16 amino acids. V lost 5 bases, J lost 5 bases, and 14 bases stayed unmatched. This chain's CDR3 is CAISKEDRGDPETQYF. In nucleotides, the CDR3 is TGTGCCATCAGTAAGGAAGATCGGGGGGATCCGGAGACCCAGTACTTC.

The chain has TRBV29-1 and TRBJ2-1; D gene unclear. Trimming stripped 8 bases from V and 8 bases from J, with 13 bases between. Germline lookup yields CDR1 SQVTM and CDR2 ANQGSEA. CDR3 length: 11 amino acids. CDR3 in amino acids: CSFFWAHEQFF. CDR3 bases: TGCAGCTTTTTTTGGGCCCATGAGCAGTTCTTC.

This chain connects TRBV5-1 to TRBJ2-1; 7 bases are a match to TRBD2. The length of the CDR3 is 15 residues. Looked up from germline, CDR1 is SGHRS and CDR2 is YFSETQ. V shed 4 bases and J 3 bases; nucleotides not matched to a gene: 7. The CDR3 region is CASSPYRDYYNEQFF. Written as DNA, the CDR3 is TGCGCCAGCAGCCCTTACCGGGACTACTACAATGAGCAGTTCTTC.

This clone appeared a few times. This rearrangement joins TRBV27 to TRBJ2-1; either TRBD1 or TRBD2 may supply D (5 bases each). V lost 10 bases and J 4 bases, leaving 11 bases between the germline ends. This CDR3 contains 12 residues. CDR1 is MNHEY, CDR2 SMNVEV, per germline (reference sequence). The CDR3 is CATFGGYNEQFF. CDR3 sequence (DNA): TGTGCCACCTTTGGGGGTTACAATGAGCAGTTCTTC.

The chain combines TRBV5-1 with TRBJ2-4; either TRBD1 or TRBD2 may supply D (6 bases each). The CDR3 consists of 16 residues. Germline CDR1 and CDR2: SGHRS and YFSETQ. The V end lost 3 bases, the J end lost 2 bases, and 15 bases lay between the germline ends. DNA for the CDR3: TGCGCCAGCAGCTCCCTGAAGGGGGGAACCAAAAACATTCAGTACTTC. The encoded protein is CASSSLKGGTKNIQYF.

V gene TRBV30 combines with J gene TRBJ1-1; D gene uncertain. In germline, CDR1 is GTSNPN, CDR2 SVGIG (reference sequence). The CDR3 loop spans 13 amino acids. V lost 1 base, J lost 2 bases, and 8 bases lay in between. This chain's CDR3 is CAWSGWGNTEAFF. CDR3 sequence (DNA): TGTGCCTGGAGTGGATGGGGAAACACTGAAGCTTTCTTT.

V gene TRBV27 combines with J gene TRBJ2-6; 7 positions agree with TRBD2. CDR3 length: 15 residues. The trim removed 5 bases at V and 2 bases at J, leaving 3 bases unmatched. Per germline, CDR1 MNHEY and CDR2 SMNVEV (reference sequence). Here the CDR3 reads CASSETSAGANVLTF. The CDR3 nucleotides read TGTGCCAGCAGTGAAACTAGCGCTGGGGCCAACGTCCTGACTTTC.

This clone was detected only a few times. The V and J genes are TRBV7-9 and TRBJ1-1, with D unclear. There are 11 residues in the CDR3. The germline gives CDR1 SEHNR, CDR2 FQNEAQ (reference sequence). V was pared by 3 bases and J by 7 bases, with 6 bases between. Here the CDR3 DNA reads TGTGCCAGCAGCTTTGGGGATGAAGCTTTCTTT. As protein: CASSFGDEAFF.

The chain links TRBV9 to TRBJ2-3; no clear D. Germline CDR1 SGDLS, CDR2 YYNGEE. V lost 1 base to trimming and J lost 6 bases, with 6 bases between them. The CDR3 loop spans 12 amino acids. CDR3 sequence (DNA): TGTGCCAGCAGCGTAACTGGGGATACGCAGTATTTT. This sequence encodes CASSVTGDTQYF. The full variable domain, rest sourced from reference TRBV9 and TRBJ2-3, is DSGVTQTPKHLITATGQRVTLRCSPRSGDLSVYWYQQSLDQGLQFLIQYYNGEERAKGNILERFSAQQFPDLHSELNLSSLELGDSALYFCASSVTGDTQYFGPGTRLTVL.